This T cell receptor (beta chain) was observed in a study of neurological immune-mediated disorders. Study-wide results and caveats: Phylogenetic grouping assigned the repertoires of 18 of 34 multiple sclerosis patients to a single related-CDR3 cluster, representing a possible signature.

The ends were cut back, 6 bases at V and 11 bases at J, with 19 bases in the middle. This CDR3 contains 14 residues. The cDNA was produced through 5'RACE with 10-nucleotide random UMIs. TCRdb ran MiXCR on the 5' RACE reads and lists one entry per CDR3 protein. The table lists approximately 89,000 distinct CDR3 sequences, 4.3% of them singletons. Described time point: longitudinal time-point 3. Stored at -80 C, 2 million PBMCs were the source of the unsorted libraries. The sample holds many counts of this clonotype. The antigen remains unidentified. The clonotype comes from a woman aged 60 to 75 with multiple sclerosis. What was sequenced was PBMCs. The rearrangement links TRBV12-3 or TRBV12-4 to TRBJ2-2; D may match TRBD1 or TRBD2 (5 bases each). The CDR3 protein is CASRGVDGLGELFF. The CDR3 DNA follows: TGTGCCAGCAGGGGGGTGGACGGCCTGGGTGAGCTGTTTTTT.